Reported below is one T cell receptor beta chain. The antigen remains undetermined. This CDR3 has 17 amino acids. CDR1 and CDR2 (germline): MGHRA, YSYEKL. With 4 bases clipped from V and 6 bases from J, the junction kept 12 bases outside the gene matches. Time point described: cycle 4 day 1 (C4D1), after more than 5 weeks of nivolumab. Every one of the patients relapsed after autologous stem cell transplantation (brentuximab vedotin exposure was variable). This sample stems from a study of PD-1 blockade in classical Hodgkin lymphoma. The study, taken as a whole, reports: At baseline, newly diagnosed patients reportedly showed less TCR diversity than healthy donors. Complete responders entered with baseline diversity on par with newly diagnosed patients, the results showed.

TCRdb's table, derived via immunoSEQ multiplex PCR, lists solely in-frame clones and lacks some. The sample lists roughly 100,000 clones, about 93% occurring once. The sample consisted of peripheral blood mononuclear cells (PBMCs), taken before the fourth cycle of nivolumab. The gene calls are TRBV4-1 and TRBJ2-2; the match to TRBD2 covers 9 bases. The clonotype was recovered from a human donor with classical Hodgkin lymphoma. Here the CDR3 DNA reads TGCGCCAGCAGCCGGGCGGATAGCGGGAGTAGGTCCGGGGAGCTGTTTTTT. It is translated as CASSRADSGSRSGELFF.